These 24 T cell receptor beta chains came from one sample sequenced in a study of blood T cell repertoires in COVID-19 (TCRdb year 2020). Receptor amplification or capture employed the immunoSEQ multiplex PCR assay. TCRdb provides this immuneACCESS table in a form limited to in-frame rearrangements. Some clones are lacking; in checked studies, under half of them reflect an unresolved V gene, and why the rest are absent is not known. Recorded for this sample are roughly 170,000 clones; approximately 84% of them occurred a single time. The top ten constitute more than 5% of the sample. The sequencing input was peripheral blood. The receptors come from a woman aged 45-65 years with COVID-19, enrolled during active disease.

The J gene is TRBJ2-2, the V gene TRBV5-1; D unresolved. The CDR3 totals 14 residues. Germline loops: CDR1 SGHRS, CDR2 YFSETQ. V was shortened by 4 bases and J by 7 bases, with 14 bases between the two germline ends. CDR3 loop: CASSPARSSGELFF. For the CDR3, the DNA is TGCGCCAGCAGCCCGGCAAGGTCTAGCGGGGAGCTGTTTTTT.

The CDR3 bases are TGTGCCAGCACCCCGTCAGGGGGGACCGGAAAACTGTTTTTT. Protein sequence: CASTPSGGTGKLFF. The chain uses TRBV11-3 and TRBJ1-4; 7 nucleotides align to TRBD1. Germline V gene sequence: CDR1 SGHNT, CDR2 YENEEA. The CDR3 loop spans 14 amino acids. Trimming took 7 bases from V and 10 from J; bases not matched to a gene: 12.

The CDR3 is CAWSLGQGINEQFF. The DNA for the CDR3 is TGTGCCTGGAGTCTGGGACAGGGTATAAATGAGCAGTTCTTC. The chain is built from TRBV30 and TRBJ2-1; the match to TRBD1 covers 9 bases. Looked up from germline, CDR1 is GTSNPN and CDR2 is SVGIG (reference sequence). The V segment lost 2 bases and the J segment 7 bases; nucleotides outside the gene matches: 6. This CDR3 contains 14 residues.

This clone occurred a few times. The V call is TRBV3-1 (or the pseudogene TRBV3-2), the J call TRBJ1-5; weak D call: TRBD1 (5 bases). The V gene lost 3 bases and the J gene lost 6 bases, with 15 bases spanning the gap. Germline CDR1 is LGHDT and CDR2 is YNNKEL (reference sequence). This CDR3 region has 15 residues. CDR3 loop: CASSHGPGGGQPQHF. The CDR3, as DNA: TGTGCCAGCAGCCACGGGCCGGGGGGTGGTCAGCCCCAGCATTTT.

This chain joins TRBV5-1 and TRBJ2-1, with D tentatively TRBD1 (6 bases). The germline V and J ends were trimmed by 4 bases and 7 bases, with 15 bases remaining between them. CDR1 is SGHRS and CDR2 is YFSETQ in the germline V gene. The CDR3 runs 14 residues. The CDR3 is CASSDDRRLNEQFF. CDR3 bases: TGCGCCAGCAGCGACGACAGGCGTTTGAATGAGCAGTTCTTC.

This clone came up once. This rearrangement joins TRBV5-4 to TRBJ1-1; D is unresolved. The V and J ends lost 3 bases and 5 bases respectively, with 8 bases between them. This CDR3 contains 12 residues. CDR1 and CDR2 (germline): SGHNT, YYREEE (reference sequence). The CDR3 DNA follows: TGTGCCAGCAGCTGGGGAGGGACTGAAGCTTTCTTT. Its translation is CASSWGGTEAFF.

The genes are TRBV3-1 (or the pseudogene TRBV3-2) and TRBJ2-3; 8 nucleotides match TRBD2. The CDR3 totals 14 residues. Germline CDR1 reads LGHDT; CDR2 reads YNNKEL (reference sequence). Trimming at V came to 4 bases and at J to 3 bases, leaving 3 bases not matched to a gene. CDR3 DNA sequence: TGTGCCAGCAGCCTTAGCGGGGCGACAGATACGCAGTATTTT. It codes for CASSLSGATDTQYF.

The gene calls are TRBV5-1 and TRBJ2-2; 10 bases are a match to TRBD1. CDR1 is SGHRS and CDR2 is YFSETQ in the germline V gene. This CDR3 comprises 16 residues. V was pared by 4 bases and J by 0 bases, with 3 bases of the junction left unmatched. The CDR3 DNA is TGCGCCAGCAGCCCGGGACAGGGGCCGAACACCGGGGAGCTGTTTTTT. Translation gives CASSPGQGPNTGELFF.

The chain couples TRBV7-3 to TRBJ2-5, with D tentatively TRBD1 (6 bases). Germline V CDR1 and CDR2: SGHTA, FQGTGA. The V and J ends lost 2 bases and 5 bases respectively, with 15 bases between them. The CDR3 length is 15 residues. CDR3 DNA sequence: TGTGCCAGCAGCTTATTTGGGACACTAAGTGAGACCCAGTACTTC. Its translation: CASSLFGTLSETQYF. Full variable domain (outside the CDR3, taken from reference TRBV7-3 and TRBJ2-5): GAGVSQTPSNKVTEKGKYVELRCDPISGHTALYWYRQSLGQGPEFLIYFQGTGAADDSGLPNDRFFAVRPEGSVSTLKIQRTERGDSAVYLCASSLFGTLSETQYFGPGTRLLVL.

The chain recombines TRBV28 with TRBJ2-3; TRBD2 aligns across 8 bases. From germline, CDR1 is MDHEN and CDR2 SYDVKM. V lost 2 bases, J lost 4 bases, and 8 bases stayed unmatched. The CDR3 sequence is 16 residues long. The CDR3 protein is CASSLTVASGSDTQYF. The CDR3 coding sequence is TGTGCCAGCAGTTTAACAGTTGCTAGCGGGTCAGATACGCAGTATTTT.

The rearrangement joins TRBV6-1 to TRBJ2-7; D perhaps matches TRBD1 (5 bases). V was pared by 3 bases and J by 0 bases, with 18 bases between. The CDR3 length is 17 residues. Looked up from germline, CDR1 is MNHNS and CDR2 is SASEGT. In DNA form, the CDR3 reads TGTGCCAGCAGTGATACCGACAGATTCCCAAGCTCCTACGAGCAGTACTTC. Its translation: CASSDTDRFPSSYEQYF.

The chain recombines TRBV30 with TRBJ2-7; 8 bases are a match to TRBD2. This CDR3 has 12 residues. The V and J ends lost 0 bases and 12 bases, in that order; junction bases with no gene match: 7. Per the germline V gene, CDR1 is GTSNPN and CDR2 is SVGIG (reference sequence). The CDR3 DNA sequence: TGTGCCTGGAGTGTACCGGGGGGGCGGTTGTACTTC. Translation gives CAWSVPGGRLYF.

The chain links TRBV5-1 to TRBJ2-4, with 10 bases lining up with TRBD2. The CDR3 extends over 18 amino acids. Per the germline V gene, CDR1 is SGHRS and CDR2 is YFSETQ. J was trimmed by 0 bases and V by 2 bases; bases with no gene match: 8. The CDR3 protein is CASSLRVAGGGAKNIQYF. The DNA for the CDR3 is TGCGCCAGCAGCTTAAGAGTAGCGGGGGGCGGAGCCAAAAACATTCAGTACTTC.

This clone was counted once. The J gene is TRBJ2-3, the V gene TRBV7-8; TRBD2 agrees at 9 bases. V lost 0 bases and J lost 1; bases outside the gene matches: 8. The CDR3 has 18 residues. Germline CDR1 SGHVS, CDR2 FQNEAQ. CDR3 DNA sequence: TGTGCCAGCAGCTTAGCGAGGCTAGCGGGGTTTCGCACAGATACGCAGTATTTT. This gives the protein CASSLARLAGFRTDTQYF.

The chain couples TRBV6-5 to TRBJ1-1, with TRBD1 identical over 7 bases. J was trimmed by 5 bases and V by 7 bases; bases with no gene match: 10. Germline V gene data show CDR1 as MNHEY and CDR2 as SVGAGI. The CDR3 is 14 residues long. For the CDR3, the DNA is TGTGCCAGCATTAGACAGGGCGGAGGGACTGAAGCTTTCTTT. Its protein is CASIRQGGGTEAFF.

The rearrangement uses TRBV4-3 and TRBJ2-2, with D possibly being TRBD2 (5 bases). Trimming shortened V by 1 base and J by 7 bases, and 10 bases separated the two germline ends. The CDR3 covers 14 residues. In germline, CDR1 is LGHNA, CDR2 YSLEER. In nucleotides, the CDR3 is TGCGCCAGCAGCCAAGCCCGGACTTTCGGGGAGCTGTTTTTT. This codes for CASSQARTFGELFF.

V is TRBV5-6 and J is TRBJ1-4; 8 nucleotides line up with TRBD1. The J segment lost 7 bases and the V segment lost 1 base, leaving 6 bases of the junction unmatched. Germline CDR1 and CDR2: SGHDT and YYEEEE. The CDR3 length is 15 residues. The CDR3 here is CASSLFDRGAEKLFF. CDR3 nucleotides: TGTGCCAGCAGCTTGTTCGACAGGGGAGCTGAAAAACTGTTTTTT.

This chain links TRBV7-2 with TRBJ2-2; 11 bases fit TRBD2. Germline CDR1 and CDR2: SGHTA and FQGNSA. This CDR3 has 16 residues. V shed 4 bases, J shed 6 bases, and the junction held 7 bases outside the gene matches. CDR3 nucleotide sequence: TGTGCCAGCAGCTCGCTGGCTAGCGGGGGGCCCGGGGAGCTGTTTTTT. Protein product: CASSSLASGGPGELFF.

The chain employs TRBV3-1 (or the pseudogene TRBV3-2) and TRBJ2-5; possible D gene TRBD2, 5 bases. V lost 4 bases and J lost 1, with 7 bases in between. The CDR3 is 13 amino acids. Looked up from germline, CDR1 is LGHDT and CDR2 is YNNKEL (reference sequence). CDR3 DNA sequence: TGTGCCAGCAGCCCGGACTCCCAAGAGACCCAGTACTTC. Translating gives CASSPDSQETQYF.

This clone has a handful of counts. The chain employs TRBV7-9 and TRBJ1-3; TRBD1 agrees at 7 bases. The CDR3 loop spans 12 amino acids. The ends lost 3 bases at V and 9 bases at J; junction bases unmatched: 2. CDR1 SEHNR and CDR2 FQNEAQ come from the germline V gene (reference sequence). CDR3 nucleotides: TGTGCCAGCAGCTTCGAGGGGGCCACCATATATTTT. This encodes CASSFEGATIYF.

V is TRBV28 and J is TRBJ1-5; D is uncertain. Trimming cost V 2 bases and J 4 bases, with 12 bases left between them. This CDR3 contains 15 residues. Germline V gene sequence: CDR1 MDHEN, CDR2 SYDVKM. CDR3 nucleotides: TGTGCCAGCAGTTTACGCCGGAGAGGAAATCAGCCCCAGCATTTT. This sequence encodes CASSLRRRGNQPQHF.

The chain links TRBV25-1 to TRBJ1-4; TRBD1 matches 8 bases. The CDR3 loop spans 15 amino acids. Trimming removed 1 base from V and 4 bases from J; junction bases left unmatched: 2. The germline gives CDR1 MGHDK, CDR2 SYGVNS. In DNA, the CDR3 is TGTGCCAGCAGTGAATGGGGGACAGGTAATGAAAAACTGTTTTTT. Its protein product is CASSEWGTGNEKLFF.

The gene calls are TRBV27 and TRBJ2-7, with 9 bases matching TRBD1. Germline V gene lookup returns CDR1 MNHEY and CDR2 SMNVEV (reference sequence). The CDR3 contains 19 residues. V shed 5 bases, J shed 5 bases, and the junction held 22 bases outside the gene matches. The CDR3 DNA sequence: TGTGCCAGCAGTCCGCCCCCCGGGACAGGGTTCCCCCGGATAAACGAGCAGTACTTC. Its protein product is CASSPPPGTGFPRINEQYF.

The sample holds a few counts of this clone. The chain has TRBV5-1 and TRBJ1-6; 10 bases fit TRBD1. The V segment lost 4 bases and the J segment 9 bases; nucleotides outside the gene matches: 7. The CDR3 extends over 15 amino acids. Germline CDR1 reads SGHRS; CDR2 reads YFSETQ. The CDR3 DNA follows: TGCGCCAGCAGCGACTCCGGGACAGGGGCTTCACCCCTCCACTTT. Residues: CASSDSGTGASPLHF.